What follows describes a single TCR beta chain. Its specificity is unknown. A much larger clone lies a single base off, so this may be a read error. Germline CDR1 is DFQATT and CDR2 is SNEGSKA (reference sequence). This CDR3 is 14 amino acids long. V was clipped by 7 bases and J by 4 bases; unmatched bases: 9. The data derive from a study of blood T cells in healthy people across ages. Study findings and constraints: Naive and antigen-experienced cells were not separated, limiting conclusive comparison.

Combining a sample-barcoded 5' primer with a J-beta primer mix, a second PCR ran for 7 to 11 cycles. Each cDNA was tagged by a template-switch adaptor containing 12 random nucleotides. Each CDR3 protein is one row after TCRdb ran MiXCR on the 5' RACE reads. This sample carries about 670,000 distinct CDR3 sequences, roughly half of them seen once, and the ten largest clones take less than 15%. In terms of origin and age, donors were healthy Caucasian individuals from Russia aged about 6 to 95. The TCR sequence derives from a woman older than 75 in good health. The chain uses TRBV20-1 and TRBJ1-2; 10 bases agree with TRBD1. Sequenced: blood. Here the CDR3 DNA reads TGCAGTGTTGGACAGGGGGAGTTAAGCTATGGCTACACCTTC. This sequence encodes CSVGQGELSYGYTF.